Each of the 9 T cell receptor beta chains below was sequenced from the same sample in a study of PD-1 blockade in classical Hodgkin lymphoma (TCRdb year 2020). Receptors were amplified or captured by the immunoSEQ multiplex PCR assay. This is the immuneACCESS table as TCRdb keeps it, with only in-frame sequences that have V and J called. A part of the clones is gone; compared with another copy, unresolved V genes explain less than half, and the rest is unexplained. The sample table shows 18,000 or so clones, and about 85% are seen once. The ten largest clones represent over 1% of the sample. Interpreted using the paper, the time point label stands for: newly diagnosed, previously untreated cHL patient sample. Magnetic negative selection with a Miltenyi CD4+ T cell isolation kit was used to purify CD4+ T cells from thawed PBMCs. Sequencing was carried out using CD4+ T cells from blood. The receptors stem from a human donor with classical Hodgkin lymphoma.

The chain employs TRBV28 and TRBJ2-7, with 7 bases aligning to TRBD1. CDR3 length equals 15 residues. J gave up 5 bases and V 6 bases, and 13 bases lay outside the gene matches. The germline V gene has CDR1 MDHEN and CDR2 SYDVKM. CDR3 in DNA: TGTGCCAGCAGACTAACCGGGACAAGGGGGCACGAGCAGTACTTC. It specifies CASRLTGTRGHEQYF.

J is TRBJ1-5 and V is TRBV28; D unclear. The CDR3 has 12 amino acids. Germline CDR1 MDHEN, CDR2 SYDVKM. Trimming took off 6 bases at V and 3 bases at J, with 6 bases between the two ends. The CDR3 here is CASRTNNQPQHF. The CDR3 DNA reads TGTGCCAGCAGGACAAACAATCAGCCCCAGCATTTT.

Only one count was recorded for this clone. The V call is TRBV2, the J call TRBJ1-4; 7 bases fit TRBD1. Germline CDR1 and CDR2: SNHLY and FYNNEI. This CDR3 region has 12 residues. The V gene end was trimmed by 6 bases and the J gene end by 7 bases; junction bases not matched to a gene: 2. CDR3 residues: CASRQGSEKLFF. CDR3 in DNA: TGTGCCAGCAGACAGGGGAGTGAAAAACTGTTTTTT. Full variable domain (remainder filled in from reference TRBV2 and TRBJ1-4): EPEVTQTPSHQVTQMGQEVILRCVPISNHLYFYWYRQILGQKVEFLVSFYNNEISEKSEIFDDQFSVERPDGSNFTLKIRSTKLEDSAMYFCASRQGSEKLFFGSGTQLSVL.

The rearrangement uses TRBV28 and TRBJ2-7; D remains unclear. The CDR3 totals 14 residues. The germline V gene encodes CDR1 MDHEN and CDR2 SYDVKM. V gave up 3 bases and J gave up 1 base, with 10 bases separating them. The DNA of the CDR3 is TGTGCCAGCAGTTTTAGTGGTTGGTCCTACGAGCAGTACTTC. Amino acid sequence: CASSFSGWSYEQYF.

This clone was observed a single time. The V and J genes are TRBV5-6 and TRBJ2-2; no clear D. The CDR3 runs to 13 residues. CDR1 is SGHDT and CDR2 is YYEEEE in the germline V gene. The ends were cut back, 7 bases at V and 3 bases at J, with 10 bases in the middle. The CDR3 is CASALGYTGELFF. The CDR3 DNA follows: TGTGCCAGCGCCTTGGGTTACACCGGGGAGCTGTTTTTT.

The chain carries TRBV28 and TRBJ1-3; a possible D gene is TRBD1 (5 bases). Germline CDR1 reads MDHEN; CDR2 reads SYDVKM. The CDR3 consists of 16 residues. Trimming shortened V by 2 bases and J by 0 bases, and 11 bases separated the two germline ends. The CDR3 bases are TGTGCCAGCAGTTTAGTGGGACGGAGCTCTGGAAACACCATATATTTT. Protein: CASSLVGRSSGNTIYF.

The chain couples TRBV28 to TRBJ2-3, with 11 bases that match TRBD2. The CDR3 totals 17 residues. Unmatched junction bases numbered 9, after V lost 5 bases and J lost 2 bases. From germline, CDR1 is MDHEN and CDR2 SYDVKM. The CDR3 reads CASSTPVGLADTDTQYF. The CDR3 region has the DNA TGTGCCAGCAGTACACCCGTGGGACTAGCGGACACAGATACGCAGTATTTT.

This clone has a handful of counts. The sample carries other DNA sequences with the same CDR3. The chain joins TRBV2 to TRBJ2-3, with 9 bases matching TRBD2. Germline V gene sequence: CDR1 SNHLY, CDR2 FYNNEI. The CDR3 runs 16 residues. Trimming removed 4 bases from V and 13 bases from J; junction bases left unmatched: 18. CDR3 bases: TGTGCCAGCAGTGGCCTAACCGGGACTAGCAGTTACCAAGAGTATTTT. It yields the protein CASSGLTGTSSYQEYF.

This clone was detected only a few times. The chain has TRBV2 and TRBJ2-7, with D possibly being TRBD1 (6 bases). V was shortened by 7 bases and J by 5 bases, with 18 bases between the two germline ends. Germline V gene lookup returns CDR1 SNHLY and CDR2 FYNNEI. This CDR3 contains 14 residues. CDR3 nucleotide sequence: TGTGCCAGCAAGACCGGGACATTAGAGGACGAGCAGTACTTC. Translated: CASKTGTLEDEQYF. Full variable domain (remainder filled in from reference TRBV2 and TRBJ2-7): EPEVTQTPSHQVTQMGQEVILRCVPISNHLYFYWYRQILGQKVEFLVSFYNNEISEKSEIFDDQFSVERPDGSNFTLKIRSTKLEDSAMYFCASKTGTLEDEQYFGPGTRLTVT.